The 26 T cell receptor beta chains given below trace back to one sample, sequenced in a study of T cells in women clearing cervical HPV infection. Profiling relied on immunoSEQ multiplex PCR, and the TCRdb table lists in-frame clones only, not all of them. This sample contains some 31,000 clones. The sample was blood buffy coat. The receptors were sampled from a woman aged 18-70 years with a cervical HPV16 infection that either progressed to CIN3+ or cleared (not recorded which).

Remarks on this clone: The CDR3 is cut off 3 residues early in the read; its end comes from the germline J gene. The chain carries TRBV7-8 and TRBJ2-7; 12 bases align to TRBD2. The trim removed 2 bases at V and 5 bases at J, leaving 1 base unmatched. Germline V gene lookup returns CDR1 SGHVS and CDR2 FQNEAQ. There are 14 residues in the CDR3. CDR3 DNA, as far as it was read: TGTGCCAGCAGCTTAAGGACTAGCGGGAACGAG. Translating gives CASSLRTSGNE. The complete CDR3 sequence is CASSLRTSGNEQYF.

A note on this clone: Read data end 3 residues before the CDR3 end; the end is taken from the germline J gene. The gene calls are TRBV14 and TRBJ2-1; 8 bases match TRBD1. J gave up 1 base and V 3 bases, and 2 bases lay outside the gene matches. The CDR3 spans 15 residues. Germline values: CDR1 SGHDN, CDR2 FVKESK. CDR3 DNA, as far as it was read: TGTGCCAGCAGCCACCGGGACAGGTCCTACAATGAG. The encoded protein is CASSHRDRSYNE. The CDR3 in full is CASSHRDRSYNEQFF.

As to this clone: The read halts 3 residues ahead of the CDR3 end, with the missing end drawn from the germline J gene. This chain connects TRBV20-1 to TRBJ2-3; D perhaps matches TRBD2 (5 bases). The CDR3 consists of 13 residues. Germline CDR1 is DFQATT and CDR2 is SNEGSKA (reference sequence). The V end lost 6 bases, the J end lost 3 bases, and 13 bases lay between the germline ends. Incomplete CDR3 DNA: TGCAGTGCCCCCCGCGGGCGAACAGATACG. This gives the protein CSAPRGRTDT. The entire CDR3 protein is CSAPRGRTDTQYF.

With regard to this clone: The DNA ends 3 residues before the CDR3 does, and the rest of the CDR3 is filled in from the germline J gene. The rearrangement links TRBV19 to TRBJ1-2; tentative D call: TRBD1 (6 bases). Germline lookup yields CDR1 LNHDA and CDR2 SQIVND (reference sequence). This CDR3 spans 15 amino acids. V lost 0 bases and J lost 4, with 12 bases in between. The CDR3 sequence: CASSIDSWTAYGYTF. The CDR3 bases that were read are TGTGCCAGTAGTATAGATAGCTGGACAGCCTATGGC.

Note on this clone: The CDR3 is cut off 3 residues early in the read; its end comes from the germline J gene. This chain links TRBV7-2 with TRBJ2-7; no definite D call. Trimming removed 1 base from V and 3 bases from J, with 10 bases in between. The CDR3 extends over 14 amino acids. Germline V gene sequence: CDR1 SGHTA, CDR2 FQGNSA. This CDR3 reads CASSLDLRVYEQYF. CDR3 DNA, as far as it was read: TGTGCCAGCAGCTTAGACCTCCGGGTCTACGAG.

Turning to this clone: The observed sequence ends 3 residues before the CDR3 terminus, with the missing tail filled in from the germline J gene. The same CDR3 is also encoded by other DNA sequences in this sample. This chain links TRBV18 with TRBJ1-1; a possible D gene is TRBD1 (6 bases). The germline CDR1 and CDR2 sequences are KGHSH and LQKENI. The CDR3 has 12 amino acids. The DNA read from the CDR3 is TGTGCCAGCTCCCGACCACAGGGTCGC. This translates into CASSRPQGR. From start to end, the CDR3 is CASSRPQGRAFF. The full variable domain, rest sourced from reference TRBV18 and TRBJ1-1, is NAGVMQNPRHLVRRRGQEARLRCSPMKGHSHVYWYRQLPEEGLKFMVYLQKENIIDESGMPKERFSAEFPKEGPSILRIQQVVRGDSAAYFCASSRPQGRAFFGQGTRLTVV.

Judged by frequency, this clone is medium-sized. The read ends 3 residues shy of where the CDR3 ends; the end is completed using the germline J gene. V usage is TRBV29-1 and J usage is TRBJ1-6, with D perhaps matching TRBD1 (5 bases). The germline V gene has CDR1 SQVTM and CDR2 ANQGSEA. The V end lost 3 bases, the J end lost 8 bases, and 14 bases lay between the germline ends. There are 14 residues in the CDR3. The CDR3 bases that were read are TGCAGCGTTGATTCAGGGCAGTATTATTCACCC. It is translated as CSVDSGQYYSP. The CDR3 in its entirety is CSVDSGQYYSPLHF.

As for this clone: The sequence runs out 3 residues before the end of the CDR3; the remainder is reconstructed from the germline J gene. The V call is TRBV5-1, the J call TRBJ1-1, with 9 bases fitting TRBD1. CDR3 size: 15 residues. V lost 3 bases to trimming and J lost 1 base; unmatched junction nucleotides: 4. From germline, CDR1 is SGHRS and CDR2 YFSETQ. The CDR3 here is CASSSQGATNTEAFF. Incomplete CDR3 DNA: TGCGCCAGCAGCTCACAGGGGGCGACGAACACTGAA. Drawing the rest from reference TRBV5-1 and TRBJ1-1, the complete variable domain is KAGVTQTPRYLIKTRGQQVTLSCSPISGHRSVSWYQQTPGQGLQFLFEYFSETQRNKGNFPGRFSGRQFSNSRSEMNVSTLELGDSALYLCASSSQGATNTEAFFGQGTRLTVV.

Comments on this clone: The CDR3 extends 3 residues past the end of the read, so its final part is completed from the germline J gene. The rearrangement uses TRBV7-2 and TRBJ2-1, with TRBD2 as a possible D gene (6 bases). V shed 7 bases and J shed 0 bases, with 10 bases lying between them. CDR3 length: 14 amino acids. Germline CDR1 and CDR2: SGHTA and FQGNSA. CDR3 protein: CASTGGSSYNEQFF. The covered CDR3 bases are TGTGCCAGCACCGGGGGAAGCTCCTACAATGAG. The full variable domain, with the rest looked up from reference TRBV7-2 and TRBJ2-1, is GAGVSQSPSNKVTEKGKDVELRCDPISGHTALYWYRQSLGQGLEFLIYFQGNSAPDKSGLPSDRFSAERTGGSVSTLTIQRTQQEDSAVYLCASTGGSSYNEQFFGPGTRLTVL.

The CDR3 loop is CASSYSMELAGPDTQYF. The sequenced part of the CDR3 DNA is TGTGCCAGCAGTTACTCGATGGAGCTAGCGGGGCCAGATACG. The chain carries TRBV6-2 or TRBV6-3 and TRBJ2-3, with 9 bases that match TRBD2. The missing CDR3 end, 3 residues past where the read stops, is filled in from the germline J gene. The germline V gene has CDR1 MNHEY and CDR2 SVGEGT. The CDR3 length is 17 residues. Losses at the gene ends were 0 bases for V and 4 bases for J; bases not matched to a gene: 8.

As concerns this clone: Read data end 3 residues before the CDR3 end; the end is taken from the germline J gene. The gene calls are TRBV29-1 and TRBJ1-5; the D gene is possibly TRBD1 (5 bases). The CDR3 contains 13 residues. The V end lost 6 bases, the J end lost 3 bases, and 12 bases lay between the germline ends. Germline assignment: CDR1 SQVTM and CDR2 ANQGSEA. CDR3 amino acids: CSVRGGYNQPQHF. The covered CDR3 bases are TGCAGCGTACGCGGGGGGTACAATCAGCCC.

With regard to this clone: The read comes to an end 3 residues before the CDR3 does, leaving the germline J gene to fill in the end. The gene calls are TRBV5-1 and TRBJ2-7, with a tentative D call TRBD1 (6 bases). The CDR3 covers 17 residues. Germline V CDR1 and CDR2: SGHRS, YFSETQ. V was trimmed by 0 bases and J by 0 bases, leaving 16 bases between them. This CDR3 reads CASSLVLGRGYSYEQYF. CDR3 DNA, as far as it was read: TGCGCCAGCAGCTTGGTTCTTGGCAGGGGATACTCCTACGAG.

For this clone: The read stops 3 residues short of the end of the CDR3; the missing end is completed from the germline J gene. The chain links TRBV2 to TRBJ2-3; 7 bases align to TRBD2. The CDR3 spans 15 residues. The ends lost 8 bases at V and 2 bases at J; junction bases unmatched: 10. The germline gives CDR1 SNHLY, CDR2 FYNNEI. CDR3 loop: CASSPSGRITDTQYF. Partial CDR3 DNA: TGTGCCAGCTCCCCTAGCGGTCGGATCACAGATACG.

In the case of this clone: The CDR3 end lies 3 residues beyond the end of the read and is filled in from the germline J gene. V and J are TRBV11-3 and TRBJ2-3; 8 positions match TRBD2. After removal of 2 bases from V and 4 bases from J, the junction contained 5 bases not matched to a gene. The V gene's germline CDR1 is SGHNT and CDR2 YENEEA. CDR3 size: 15 residues. The CDR3 sequence: CASSLFRGGSDTQYF. The sequenced CDR3 bases are TGTGCCAGCAGCTTATTTCGGGGGGGGTCAGATACG.

Concerning this clone itself: The read stops 3 residues short of the end of the CDR3; the missing end is completed from the germline J gene. At the DNA level, this CDR3 is encoded by other sequences in the same sample as well. The J gene is TRBJ1-3, the V gene TRBV19; TRBD1 might be the D (6 bases). CDR3 size: 14 residues. Trimming removed 2 bases from V and 5 bases from J, with 10 bases in between. Germline CDR1 LNHDA, CDR2 SQIVND (reference sequence). The CDR3 bases that were read are TGTGCCAGTAGTATACAGGACAGACGAAACACC. Translating it yields CASSIQDRRNT. The CDR3 in full is CASSIQDRRNTIYF.

A note on this clone: With the read ending 3 residues before the CDR3 end, the germline J gene is used to fill in that end. V gene TRBV7-6 combines with J gene TRBJ2-1; 8 bases map to TRBD2. CDR3 length: 16 residues. CDR1 and CDR2 from the germline V gene are SGHVS and FNYEAQ. Losses at the gene ends were 5 bases for V and 4 bases for J; bases not matched to a gene: 10. The sequenced part of the CDR3 DNA is TGTGCCAGCAGCCTTTACTCGAGCGGGAGTTACAATGAG. Translated: CASSLYSSGSYNE. In full, the CDR3 is CASSLYSSGSYNEQFF.

With regard to this clone: The missing CDR3 end, 3 residues past where the read stops, is filled in from the germline J gene. This chain links TRBV7-9 with TRBJ2-7; TRBD2 aligns across 13 bases. Looked up from germline, CDR1 is SEHNR and CDR2 is FQNEAQ (reference sequence). There are 14 residues in the CDR3. Trimming took 5 bases from V and 6 from J; bases not matched to a gene: 4. CDR3 sequence: CASSRGLAGTEQYF. The part of the CDR3 DNA that was read is TGTGCCAGCAGCCGGGGACTAGCGGGAACCGAG.

A note on this clone: Coverage ceases 3 residues before the CDR3 finishes, and the germline J gene fills in the end. The chain is built from TRBV6-1 and TRBJ1-1; D call uncertain. CDR3 length equals 14 residues. Germline V lookup: CDR1 MNHNS, CDR2 SASEGT. Trimming removed 2 bases from V and 1 base from J, with 8 bases in between. The CDR3 region is CASSEFGQNTEAFF. CDR3 DNA (partial): TGTGCCAGCAGTGAATTTGGGCAGAACACTGAA.

Of note for this clone: The read ends 3 residues before the CDR3 terminus; that terminus is restored from the germline J gene. The V call is TRBV5-1, the J call TRBJ2-2; D perhaps matches TRBD1 (6 bases). Trimming cost V 0 bases and J 4 bases, with 7 bases left between them. CDR3 length equals 14 residues. Germline loops: CDR1 SGHRS, CDR2 YFSETQ. CDR3 in amino acids: CASSLGRGTGELFF. The CDR3 bases that were read are TGCGCCAGCAGCTTGGGCAGGGGCACCGGGGAG.

A word on this clone: The read falls 3 residues short of the CDR3 end, and the missing part is taken from the germline J gene. The gene calls are TRBV11-2 and TRBJ2-2, with 10 bases aligning to TRBD1. V was pared by 5 bases and J by 3 bases, with 3 bases of the junction left unmatched. Germline values: CDR1 SGHAT, CDR2 FQNNGV. This CDR3 region has 15 residues. The CDR3 spells CASSLGQGDTGELFF. CDR3 DNA, as far as it was read: TGTGCCAGCAGCCTAGGACAGGGGGACACCGGGGAG.

Comments on this clone: The CDR3 extends 3 residues past the end of the read, so its final part is completed from the germline J gene. V gene TRBV7-3 combines with J gene TRBJ1-6; TRBD1 agrees at 7 bases. The V and J ends lost 0 bases and 8 bases, in that order; junction bases with no gene match: 7. CDR3 length: 16 amino acids. Germline V gives CDR1 SGHTA, CDR2 FQGTGA. Incomplete CDR3 DNA: TGTGCCAGCAGCTTAACGTACAGGGGAGGGGATTCACCC. Translation gives CASSLTYRGGDSP. The CDR3 in its entirety is CASSLTYRGGDSPLHF.

A word on this clone: Sequencing ends 3 residues short of the CDR3 end; the germline J gene provides the rest. The genes are TRBV5-6 and TRBJ2-7, with D tentatively TRBD1 (5 bases). Trimming cost V 0 bases and J 4 bases, with 14 bases left between them. This CDR3 has 15 residues. CDR1 SGHDT and CDR2 YYEEEE come from the germline V gene. The covered CDR3 bases are TGTGCCAGCAGCTTGGTCGCGGCAGGGCTGTACGAG. Protein product: CASSLVAAGLYE. The whole CDR3 region reads CASSLVAAGLYEQYF.

Remarks on this clone: The CDR3 end falls 3 residues outside the read, so it is completed with the germline J gene. V gene TRBV5-1 combines with J gene TRBJ2-3, with D possibly being TRBD2 (5 bases). CDR3 length equals 15 residues. Per germline, CDR1 SGHRS and CDR2 YFSETQ. V lost 5 bases, J lost 1 base, and 14 bases lay in between. Partial CDR3 DNA: TGCGCCAGCAGAAGGCTTGAGGGTCGCACAGATACG. It is translated as CASRRLEGRTDT. The whole CDR3 protein reads CASRRLEGRTDTQYF.

In regard to this clone: The read halts 3 residues ahead of the CDR3 end, with the missing end drawn from the germline J gene. The chain is built from TRBV5-1 and TRBJ2-6; maybe TRBD1 (6 bases). Per the germline V gene, CDR1 is SGHRS and CDR2 is YFSETQ. The CDR3 is made up of 15 amino acids. V was pared by 4 bases and J by 1 base, with 9 bases between. This CDR3 reads CASSLQGSGANVLTF. The sequenced CDR3 bases are TGCGCCAGCAGCCTACAGGGTTCTGGGGCCAACGTC. The full variable domain, completed using reference TRBV5-1 and TRBJ2-6, is KAGVTQTPRYLIKTRGQQVTLSCSPISGHRSVSWYQQTPGQGLQFLFEYFSETQRNKGNFPGRFSGRQFSNSRSEMNVSTLELGDSALYLCASSLQGSGANVLTFGAGSRLTVL.

Concerning this clone itself: The read halts 3 residues ahead of the CDR3 end, with the missing end drawn from the germline J gene. The rearrangement links TRBV10-3 to TRBJ2-1; the match to TRBD2 covers 9 bases. The ends lost 9 bases at V and 7 bases at J; junction bases unmatched: 10. Germline lookup yields CDR1 ENHRY and CDR2 SYGVKD. CDR3 length: 14 residues. The DNA read from the CDR3 is TGTGCCATAACCGGCGGGGGGGGGCGGAATGAG. Amino acids: CAITGGGGRNE. The full CDR3 is CAITGGGGRNEQFF.

Worth noting for this clone: The read finishes 3 residues shy of the CDR3 end, and the germline J gene is used to complete it. The chain has TRBV2 and TRBJ2-7, with 7 positions matching TRBD1. This CDR3 contains 14 residues. The ends lost 8 bases at V and 5 bases at J; junction bases unmatched: 12. Germline loops: CDR1 SNHLY, CDR2 FYNNEI. The covered CDR3 bases are TGTGCCAGCGCCCCGTGGGACAGTTACCACGAG. This encodes CASAPWDSYHE. The whole CDR3 protein reads CASAPWDSYHEQYF.